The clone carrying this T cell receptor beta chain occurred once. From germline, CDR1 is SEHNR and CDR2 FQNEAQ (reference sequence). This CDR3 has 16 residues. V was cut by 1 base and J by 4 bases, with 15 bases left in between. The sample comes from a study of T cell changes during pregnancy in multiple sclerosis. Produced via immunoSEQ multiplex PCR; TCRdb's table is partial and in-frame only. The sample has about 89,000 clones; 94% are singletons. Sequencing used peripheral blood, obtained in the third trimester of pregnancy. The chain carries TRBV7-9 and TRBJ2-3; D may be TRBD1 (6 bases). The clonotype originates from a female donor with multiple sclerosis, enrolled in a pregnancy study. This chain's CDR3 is CASSLVGGRGSDTQYF. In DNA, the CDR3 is TGTGCCAGCAGCTTAGTTGGGGGAAGGGGGTCAGATACGCAGTATTTT.